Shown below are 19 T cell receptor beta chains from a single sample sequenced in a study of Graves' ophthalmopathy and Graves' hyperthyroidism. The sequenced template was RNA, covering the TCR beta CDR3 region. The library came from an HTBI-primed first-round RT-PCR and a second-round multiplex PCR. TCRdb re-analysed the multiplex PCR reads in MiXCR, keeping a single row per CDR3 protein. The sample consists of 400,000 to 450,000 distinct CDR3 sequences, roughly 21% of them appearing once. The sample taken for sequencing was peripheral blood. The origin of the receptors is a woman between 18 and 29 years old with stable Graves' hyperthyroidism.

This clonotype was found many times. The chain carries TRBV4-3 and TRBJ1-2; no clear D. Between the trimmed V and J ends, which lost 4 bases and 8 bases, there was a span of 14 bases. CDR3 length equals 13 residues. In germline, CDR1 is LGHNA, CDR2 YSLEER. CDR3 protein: CASSPDGPGGYTF. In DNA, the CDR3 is TGCGCCAGCAGCCCGGACGGCCCTGGAGGCTACACCTTC.

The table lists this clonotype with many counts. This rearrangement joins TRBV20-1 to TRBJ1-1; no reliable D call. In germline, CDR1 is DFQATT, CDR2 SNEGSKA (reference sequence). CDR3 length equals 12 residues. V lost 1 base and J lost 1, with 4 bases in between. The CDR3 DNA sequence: TGCAGTGCTAGAGGTCCGAACACTGAAGCTTTCTTT. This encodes CSARGPNTEAFF.

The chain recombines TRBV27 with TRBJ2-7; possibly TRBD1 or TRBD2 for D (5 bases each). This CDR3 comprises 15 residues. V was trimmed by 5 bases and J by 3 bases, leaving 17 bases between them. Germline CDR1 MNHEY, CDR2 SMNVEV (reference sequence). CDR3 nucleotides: TGTGCCAGCAGTCCAATCGGGACCGCAGACTACGAGCAGTACTTC. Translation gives CASSPIGTADYEQYF.

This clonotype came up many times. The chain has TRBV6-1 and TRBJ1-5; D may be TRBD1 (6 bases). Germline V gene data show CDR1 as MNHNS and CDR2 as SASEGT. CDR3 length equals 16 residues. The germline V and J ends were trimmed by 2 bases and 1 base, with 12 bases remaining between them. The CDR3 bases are TGTGCCAGCAGTGAATCGGGGGCTCTGAGCAATCAGCCCCAGCATTTT. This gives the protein CASSESGALSNQPQHF.

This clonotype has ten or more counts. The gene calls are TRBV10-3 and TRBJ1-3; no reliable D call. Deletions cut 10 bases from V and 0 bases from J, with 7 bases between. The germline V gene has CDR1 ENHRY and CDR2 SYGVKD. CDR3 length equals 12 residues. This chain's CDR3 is CATLSSGNTIYF. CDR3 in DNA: TGTGCCACCTTGAGCTCTGGAAACACCATATATTTT.

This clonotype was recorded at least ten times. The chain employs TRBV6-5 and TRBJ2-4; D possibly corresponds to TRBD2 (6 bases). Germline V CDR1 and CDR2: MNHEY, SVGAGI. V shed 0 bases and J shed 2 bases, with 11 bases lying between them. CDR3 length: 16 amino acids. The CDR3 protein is CASSYSEEGSKNIQYF. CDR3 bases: TGTGCCAGCAGTTACTCGGAGGAGGGATCCAAAAACATTCAGTACTTC.

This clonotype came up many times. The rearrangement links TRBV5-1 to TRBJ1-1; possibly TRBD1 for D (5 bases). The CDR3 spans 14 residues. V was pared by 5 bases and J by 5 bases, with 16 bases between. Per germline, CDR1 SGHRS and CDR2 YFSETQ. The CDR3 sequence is CASSVSGAETEAFF. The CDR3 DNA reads TGCGCCAGCAGTGTCAGTGGGGCGGAAACTGAAGCTTTCTTT.

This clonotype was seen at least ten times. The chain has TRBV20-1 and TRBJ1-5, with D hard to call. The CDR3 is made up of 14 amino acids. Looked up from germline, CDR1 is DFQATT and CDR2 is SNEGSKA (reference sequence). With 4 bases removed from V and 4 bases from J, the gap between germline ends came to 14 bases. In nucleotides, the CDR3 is TGCAGTGCTACCATCGGGAGACTAAATCAGCCCCAGCATTTT. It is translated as CSATIGRLNQPQHF.

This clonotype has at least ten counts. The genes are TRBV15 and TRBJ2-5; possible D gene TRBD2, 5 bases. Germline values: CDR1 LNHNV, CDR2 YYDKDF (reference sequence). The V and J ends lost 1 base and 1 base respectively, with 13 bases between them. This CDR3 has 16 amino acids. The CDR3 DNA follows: TGTGCCACCAGCAGAGTATTCGGACTCCTCCAAGAGACCCAGTACTTC. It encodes CATSRVFGLLQETQYF.

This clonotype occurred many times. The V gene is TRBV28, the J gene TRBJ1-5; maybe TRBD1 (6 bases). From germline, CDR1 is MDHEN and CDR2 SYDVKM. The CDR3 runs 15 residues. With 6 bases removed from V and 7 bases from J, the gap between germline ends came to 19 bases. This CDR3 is CASRLQGGGRQPQHF. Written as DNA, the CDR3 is TGTGCCAGCAGACTTCAAGGAGGGGGAAGGCAGCCCCAGCATTTT.

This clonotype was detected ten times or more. The CDR3 here is CASSYWNTGELFF. CDR3 nucleotide sequence: TGTGCCAGCAGTTACTGGAACACCGGGGAGCTGTTTTTT. The chain carries TRBV6-5 and TRBJ2-2; D is undetermined. CDR1 is MNHEY and CDR2 is SVGAGI in the germline V gene. The CDR3 is made up of 13 amino acids. Deletions cut 1 base from V and 1 base from J, with 1 base between.

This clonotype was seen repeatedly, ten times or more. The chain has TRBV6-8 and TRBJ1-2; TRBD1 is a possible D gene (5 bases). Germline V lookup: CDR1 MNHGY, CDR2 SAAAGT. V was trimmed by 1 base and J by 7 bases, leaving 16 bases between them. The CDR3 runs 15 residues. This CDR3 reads CASSYWMAGLRGYTF. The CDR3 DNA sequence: TGTGCCAGCAGTTACTGGATGGCAGGGCTCCGTGGCTACACCTTC.

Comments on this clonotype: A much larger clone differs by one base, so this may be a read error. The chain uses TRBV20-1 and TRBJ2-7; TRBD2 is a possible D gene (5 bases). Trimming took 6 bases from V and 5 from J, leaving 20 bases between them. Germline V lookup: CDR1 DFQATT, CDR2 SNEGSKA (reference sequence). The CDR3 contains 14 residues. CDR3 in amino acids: CSAMDGVGLNEQYF. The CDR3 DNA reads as TGCAGTGCCATGGACGGGGTGGGGTTGAACGAGCAGTACTTC.

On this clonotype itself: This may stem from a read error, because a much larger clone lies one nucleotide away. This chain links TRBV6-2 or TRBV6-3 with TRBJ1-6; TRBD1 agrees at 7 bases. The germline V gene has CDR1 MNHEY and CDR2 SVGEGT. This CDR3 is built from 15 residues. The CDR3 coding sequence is TGTGCCGGCAGTTACCAGACAGGGAGGAATTCACCCCTCCACTTT. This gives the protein CAGSYQTGRNSPLHF.

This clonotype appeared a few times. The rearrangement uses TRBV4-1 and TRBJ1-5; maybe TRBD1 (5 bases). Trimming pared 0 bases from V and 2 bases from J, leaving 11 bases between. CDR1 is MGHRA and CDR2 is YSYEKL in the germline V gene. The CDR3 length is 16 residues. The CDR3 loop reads CASSQDGGIGNQPQHF. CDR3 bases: TGCGCCAGCAGCCAAGATGGGGGTATTGGCAATCAGCCCCAGCATTTT.

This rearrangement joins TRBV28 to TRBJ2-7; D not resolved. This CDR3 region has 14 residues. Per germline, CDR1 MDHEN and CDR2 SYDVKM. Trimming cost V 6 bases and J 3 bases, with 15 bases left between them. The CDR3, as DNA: TGTGCCAGCAGCTTAAAGTTTTCCGACTACGAGCAGTACTTC. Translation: CASSLKFSDYEQYF.

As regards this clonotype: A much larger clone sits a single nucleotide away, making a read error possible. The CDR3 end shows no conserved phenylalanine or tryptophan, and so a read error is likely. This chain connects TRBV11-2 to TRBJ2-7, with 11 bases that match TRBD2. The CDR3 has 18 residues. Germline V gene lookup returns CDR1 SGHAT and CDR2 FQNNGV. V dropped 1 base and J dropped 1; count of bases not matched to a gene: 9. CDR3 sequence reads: CASSLVVAGGLGSYEQYY. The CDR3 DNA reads TGTGCCAGCAGCTTAGTGGTAGCGGGAGGGTTGGGGTCCTACGAGCAGTACTAC.

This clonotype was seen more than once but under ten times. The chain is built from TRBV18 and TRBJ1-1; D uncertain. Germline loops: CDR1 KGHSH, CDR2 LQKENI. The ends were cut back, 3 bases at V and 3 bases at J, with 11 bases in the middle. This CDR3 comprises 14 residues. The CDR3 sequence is CASSPPRGYTEAFF. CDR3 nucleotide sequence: TGTGCCAGCTCACCCCCCCGAGGGTACACTGAAGCTTTCTTT.

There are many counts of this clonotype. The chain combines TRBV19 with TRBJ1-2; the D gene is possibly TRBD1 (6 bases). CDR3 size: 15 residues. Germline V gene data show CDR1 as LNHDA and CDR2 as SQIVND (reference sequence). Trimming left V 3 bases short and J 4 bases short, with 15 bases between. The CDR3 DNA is TGTGCCAGTAGTATCCAACTACAGGGAAGCTATGGCTACACCTTC. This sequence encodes CASSIQLQGSYGYTF.